What follows are 21 T cell receptor beta chains derived from one specimen sequenced in a study of CD8+ T cells in alopecia areata. As part of sample collection, lesional scalp punch biopsies and peripheral blood were taken from alopecia areata patients. Reverse transcribed after extraction, RNA yielded cDNA as the sequencing template. Profiled with immunoSEQ multiplex PCR; TCRdb holds only in-frame clones, not every one. The sample yields 13,000 to 15,000 clones, about 60% seen once. The source material was skin, sampled at week 0. The receptors come from a human donor with alopecia areata.

The V call is TRBV12-5, the J call TRBJ2-1, with 7 bases fitting TRBD2. Germline V CDR1 and CDR2: LGHNT, FRNRAP. CDR3 length equals 15 residues. After removal of 6 bases from V and 1 base from J, the junction contained 6 bases not matched to a gene. The CDR3 sequence is CASGSSGPSYNEQFF. CDR3 in DNA: TGTGCTAGTGGCTCTAGCGGTCCGTCCTACAATGAGCAGTTCTTC.

The rearrangement joins TRBV5-4 to TRBJ2-2; TRBD1 aligns across 8 bases. The germline CDR1 and CDR2 sequences are SGHNT and YYREEE (reference sequence). The V segment lost 6 bases and the J segment 4 bases; nucleotides outside the gene matches: 11. CDR3 length: 16 amino acids. In DNA, the CDR3 is TGTGCCAGCACCGACGGACAGGGTCACGGCACCGGGGAGCTGTTTTTT. Amino acids: CASTDGQGHGTGELFF. The full variable domain, rest sourced from reference TRBV5-4 and TRBJ2-2, is ETGVTQSPTHLIKTRGQQVTLRCSSQSGHNTVSWYQQALGQGPQFIFQYYREEENGRGNFPPRFSGLQFPNYSSELNVNALELDDSALYLCASTDGQGHGTGELFFGEGSRLTVL.

The chain couples TRBV5-1 to TRBJ1-2, with D perhaps matching TRBD1 (5 bases). V was trimmed by 5 bases and J by 4 bases, leaving 12 bases between them. The CDR3 is made up of 13 amino acids. The germline V gene has CDR1 SGHRS and CDR2 YFSETQ. The CDR3 DNA is TGCGCCAGCAGTACCGGGACCATCTATGGCTACACCTTC. Encoded protein: CASSTGTIYGYTF.

Worth noting for this clone: A read error may explain this, as a much larger clone is one base away. The chain joins TRBV25-1 to TRBJ1-2; D is possibly TRBD1 (5 bases). Germline lookup yields CDR1 MGHDK and CDR2 SYGVNS. There are 15 residues in the CDR3. V shed 3 bases and J shed 7 bases, with 18 bases lying between them. CDR3 DNA sequence: TGTGCCAGCAGTGACAATGTGGGGCTTCACTGTGGCTACACCTTC. It is translated as CASSDNVGLHCGYTF.

V gene TRBV28 combines with J gene TRBJ2-1, with 7 nucleotides matching TRBD1. The CDR3 has 15 residues. Germline CDR1 and CDR2: MDHEN and SYDVKM. J gave up 8 bases and V 6 bases, and 13 bases lay outside the gene matches. In DNA form, the CDR3 reads TGTGCCAGCAGCGACAGGGTGGGCGGCTTCGATGAGCAGTTCTTC. It codes for CASSDRVGGFDEQFF.

The chain joins TRBV5-1 to TRBJ1-5; 7 nucleotides agree with TRBD1. The V gene end was trimmed by 4 bases and the J gene end by 2 bases; junction bases not matched to a gene: 6. This CDR3 spans 15 amino acids. Germline lookup yields CDR1 SGHRS and CDR2 YFSETQ. The CDR3 region is CASSPQGGGNQPQHF. The CDR3 nucleotides are TGCGCCAGCAGCCCTCAAGGGGGCGGCAATCAGCCCCAGCATTTT. The variable domain in full, completed from reference TRBV5-1 and TRBJ1-5, reads KAGVTQTPRYLIKTRGQQVTLSCSPISGHRSVSWYQQTPGQGLQFLFEYFSETQRNKGNFPGRFSGRQFSNSRSEMNVSTLELGDSALYLCASSPQGGGNQPQHFGDGTRLSIL.

The chain employs TRBV7-6 and TRBJ2-1, with a weak D call TRBD2 (6 bases). The CDR3 is 14 residues long. Germline-derived CDR1 and CDR2 are SGHVS and FNYEAQ. V gave up 5 bases and J gave up 6 bases, with 14 bases separating them. Here the CDR3 reads CASSPSSRGNEQFF. The CDR3 DNA follows: TGTGCCAGCAGCCCTAGTTCGCGGGGCAATGAGCAGTTCTTC.

The chain carries TRBV4-3 and TRBJ1-5; D perhaps matches TRBD1 (6 bases). Looked up from germline, CDR1 is LGHNA and CDR2 is YSLEER. There are 16 residues in the CDR3. Trimming removed 3 bases at V and 6 bases at J, with 18 bases between. The DNA of the CDR3 is TGCGCCAGCAGCCAGGCCTACAGGGTACGGCGTCAGCCCCAGCATTTT. Its translation is CASSQAYRVRRQPQHF.

The sample holds one count of this clone. One end of the junction fails to match germline, which may point to a read error. V gene TRBV7-2 combines with J gene TRBJ1-6, with D tentatively TRBD1 (6 bases). This CDR3 has 17 amino acids. CDR1 is SGHTA, CDR2 FQGNSA, per germline. The DNA of the CDR3 is TGTGCCAGCAGATTAGCTGGGGGCGCGGGATATAATTCACCCCTCCACTTT. Protein: CASRLAGGAGYNSPLHF.

This clone has only a few counts. DNA for the CDR3: TGTGCCAGCAGCTTATACCGCTCCACTGAAGCTTTCTTT. This sequence encodes CASSLYRSTEAFF. The chain links TRBV11-2 to TRBJ1-1, with D uncertain. The CDR3 has 13 residues. Germline assignment: CDR1 SGHAT and CDR2 FQNNGV. Trimming stripped 2 bases from V and 4 bases from J, with 8 bases between.

About this clone itself: The junction departs from germline at one end; a sequencing error may be responsible. At the DNA level, this CDR3 is encoded by other sequences in the same sample as well. The V gene is TRBV5-5, the J gene TRBJ2-2; no firm D call. Germline CDR1 and CDR2: SGHKS and YYEKEE (reference sequence). CDR3 size: 14 residues. CDR3 region: CASSLRLAPGELFF. CDR3 sequence (DNA): TGTGCCAGCAGCTTGCGTTTGGCCCCCGGAGAGCTGTTTTTT.

The genes are TRBV7-2 and TRBJ2-7; D is tentatively TRBD1 or TRBD2 (5 bases each). Germline-derived CDR1 and CDR2 are SGHTA and FQGNSA. The length of the CDR3 is 14 residues. V lost 1 base, J lost 3 bases, and 10 bases lay in between. CDR3 residues: CASSLGRDGYEQYF. CDR3 coding DNA: TGTGCCAGCAGCTTAGGCCGGGACGGCTACGAGCAGTACTTC.

The gene calls are TRBV4-1 and TRBJ1-3; the D is unclear. V lost 1 base, J lost 6 bases, and 7 bases lay in between. CDR3 length equals 13 residues. Germline V gene data show CDR1 as MGHRA and CDR2 as YSYEKL. The CDR3 protein is CASSQVGVNTIYF. As DNA, the CDR3 is TGCGCCAGCAGCCAAGTCGGGGTAAACACCATATATTTT.

This clone has a handful of counts. The chain is built from TRBV7-2 and TRBJ2-7, with 8 positions matching TRBD2. Germline V gene lookup returns CDR1 SGHTA and CDR2 FQGNSA. J was trimmed by 6 bases and V by 2 bases; bases with no gene match: 6. The length of the CDR3 is 14 residues. CDR3 region: CASSLWRGAGEQYF. DNA of the CDR3: TGTGCCAGCAGCTTATGGCGGGGGGCGGGCGAGCAGTACTTC.

This chain joins TRBV19 and TRBJ1-5; D is possibly TRBD1 (6 bases). CDR3 size: 17 residues. Per germline, CDR1 LNHDA and CDR2 SQIVND (reference sequence). V lost 4 bases and J lost 0, with 16 bases in between. CDR3 residues: CASSTGGADNSNQPQHF. The CDR3 DNA is TGTGCCAGTAGTACGGGGGGGGCAGATAATAGCAATCAGCCCCAGCATTTT.

The chain carries TRBV7-9 and TRBJ1-4; D may be TRBD1 (6 bases). This CDR3 is built from 17 residues. V was cut by 5 bases and J by 5 bases, with 21 bases left in between. Germline CDR1 and CDR2: SEHNR and FQNEAQ (reference sequence). The CDR3 loop reads CASSLLAAGRGNEKLFF. In DNA form, the CDR3 reads TGTGCCAGCAGCCTTTTAGCTGCCGGCAGGGGCAATGAAAAACTGTTTTTT. Combining the CDR3 with reference TRBV7-9 and TRBJ1-4 gives the whole variable domain DTGVSQNPRHKITKRGQNVTFRCDPISEHNRLYWYRQTLGQGPEFLTYFQNEAQLEKSRLLSDRFSAERPKGSFSTLEIQRTEQGDSAMYLCASSLLAAGRGNEKLFFGSGTQLSVL.

The chain couples TRBV5-6 to TRBJ1-3; TRBD1 matches at 8 bases. V lost 5 bases to trimming and J lost 1 base; unmatched junction nucleotides: 11. The CDR3 sequence is 17 residues long. CDR1 and CDR2 (germline): SGHDT, YYEEEE. CDR3 bases: TGTGCCAGCAGTTCACAGACAGGGGAAGGGTCTGGAAACACCATATATTTT. Amino acid sequence: CASSSQTGEGSGNTIYF.

The chain links TRBV29-1 to TRBJ1-2; 8 nucleotides agree with TRBD1. CDR3 length equals 12 residues. V shed 6 bases and J 6 bases; nucleotides not matched to a gene: 6. CDR1 SQVTM and CDR2 ANQGSEA come from the germline V gene. DNA of the CDR3: TGCAGCGTCGCGACAGGGGCGGATGGCTACACCTTC. As protein: CSVATGADGYTF.

V and J are TRBV7-9 and TRBJ2-2; D unclear. The V gene lost 0 bases and the J gene lost 0 bases, with 2 bases spanning the gap. Germline V gene lookup returns CDR1 SEHNR and CDR2 FQNEAQ (reference sequence). The CDR3 is made up of 14 amino acids. The CDR3 region is CASSLAANTGELFF. CDR3 sequence (DNA): TGTGCCAGCAGCTTAGCAGCGAACACCGGGGAGCTGTTTTTT. The variable domain in full, completed from reference TRBV7-9 and TRBJ2-2, reads DTGVSQNPRHKITKRGQNVTFRCDPISEHNRLYWYRQTLGQGPEFLTYFQNEAQLEKSRLLSDRFSAERPKGSFSTLEIQRTEQGDSAMYLCASSLAANTGELFFGEGSRLTVL.

This chain joins TRBV2 and TRBJ2-5; TRBD2 agrees at 14 bases. Germline-derived CDR1 and CDR2 are SNHLY and FYNNEI. Germline trimming cut 8 bases from V and 7 bases from J; bases unmatched to any gene: 9. This CDR3 has 15 amino acids. The CDR3 loop is CASAPRTSGGRTQYF. DNA of the CDR3: TGTGCCAGCGCGCCCCGGACTAGCGGGGGGCGGACCCAGTACTTC. The whole variable domain, filled in from reference TRBV2 and TRBJ2-5, reads EPEVTQTPSHQVTQMGQEVILRCVPISNHLYFYWYRQILGQKVEFLVSFYNNEISEKSEIFDDQFSVERPDGSNFTLKIRSTKLEDSAMYFCASAPRTSGGRTQYFGPGTRLLVL.

The chain combines TRBV5-1 with TRBJ1-1; 7 positions agree with TRBD1. The V and J ends lost 1 base and 3 bases, in that order; junction bases with no gene match: 0. The CDR3 covers 13 residues. The germline V gene encodes CDR1 SGHRS and CDR2 YFSETQ. The CDR3 DNA sequence: TGCGCCAGCAGCTTGCAGGGGGACACTGAAGCTTTCTTT. Translating it yields CASSLQGDTEAFF.